This T cell receptor (beta chain) was found in a study of beta chain features in type 1 diabetes. Study results and caveats: Across all four CD4+ subsets, people with type 1 diabetes showed modestly shorter TCRB CDR3s.

The whole isolated RNA underwent reverse transcription, so sequencing captured expressed TCRB transcripts. Generated by immunoSEQ multiplex PCR, the TCRdb table keeps only in-frame clones and is missing some. The table lists 300,000 or so clones, about 13% of them singletons. This clone was seen a few times. Its specificity is not known. The CDR3 length is 13 residues. The ends were cut back, 2 bases at V and 3 bases at J, with 8 bases in the middle. Germline assignment: CDR1 KGHSH and CDR2 LQKENI. Input material: naive CD4+ T cells from blood. The chain has TRBV18 and TRBJ2-7, with a weak D call TRBD1 (5 bases). This clonotype was sampled from a woman between 18 and 29 years old with type 1 diabetes. CDR3 residues: CASSPGARYEQYV. The CDR3 DNA reads as TGTGCCAGCTCACCAGGGGCTCGCTACGAGCAGTACGTC.